These 14 T cell receptor beta chains were all obtained from the same sample, sequenced in a study of T cell changes during pregnancy in multiple sclerosis (dated by TCRdb to about 2019). The method was the immunoSEQ multiplex PCR assay. Held by TCRdb, this immuneACCESS table contains in-frame sequences only and omits some clones. Under half of the omission traces to an unresolved V gene where checked; the cause of the rest is unknown. This sample holds 85,000 to 120,000 clones; just under 95% were observed only once. The ten largest clones capture roughly 1.7% of the sample. Sequenced here: peripheral blood, sampled after pregnancy. The receptors shown here come from a female donor with multiple sclerosis, enrolled in a pregnancy study.

The chain combines TRBV7-3 with TRBJ2-1; a weak D match, TRBD1 (5 bases). V lost 4 bases and J 4 bases, leaving 8 bases between the germline ends. Germline lookup yields CDR1 SGHTA and CDR2 FQGTGA. The CDR3 is made up of 13 amino acids. DNA for the CDR3: TGTGCCAGCAGCTCCCAGGGATACAATGAGCAGTTCTTC. Translation: CASSSQGYNEQFF.

CDR3 sequence reads: CASSHGTGFSTEAFF. DNA for the CDR3: TGTGCCAGCAGCCACGGGACAGGGTTTAGCACTGAAGCTTTCTTT. V usage is TRBV5-4 and J usage is TRBJ1-1, with 9 bases fitting TRBD1. Germline CDR1 SGHNT, CDR2 YYREEE (reference sequence). The J segment lost 4 bases and the V segment lost 4 bases, leaving 8 bases of the junction unmatched. There are 15 residues in the CDR3.

This clone was counted once. V is TRBV19 and J is TRBJ1-5, with D perhaps TRBD1 (6 bases). CDR1 LNHDA and CDR2 SQIVND come from the germline V gene (reference sequence). V lost 7 bases to trimming and J lost 2 bases, with 18 bases between them. This CDR3 has 16 amino acids. CDR3: CASMEVTGFRNQPQHF. DNA for the CDR3: TGTGCCAGTATGGAAGTTACAGGGTTTCGCAATCAGCCCCAGCATTTT.

Comments on this clone: One end of the junction does not line up with germline, which may come from a read error. This sample also contains other DNA sequences that code for the same CDR3. The rearrangement links TRBV6-6 to TRBJ2-7; 9 nucleotides match TRBD1. CDR1 is MNHNY, CDR2 SVGAGI, per germline (reference sequence). There are 16 residues in the CDR3. The CDR3: CASSYSETGGSNEQYF. The CDR3 coding sequence is TGTGCCAGCAGTTACTCTGAGACAGGGGGATCAAACGAACAGTACTTC.

The genes are TRBV4-1 and TRBJ1-1; D not resolved. V was clipped by 1 base and J by 5 bases, with 11 bases between them. This CDR3 region has 14 residues. CDR1 MGHRA and CDR2 YSYEKL come from the germline V gene. The CDR3 here is CASSQGEGRTEAFF. CDR3 DNA sequence: TGCGCCAGCAGCCAAGGGGAAGGGAGGACTGAAGCTTTCTTT.

This clone was seen once. The chain joins TRBV10-1 to TRBJ2-3; D is ambiguous. The germline V gene has CDR1 WNHNN and CDR2 SYGVQD (reference sequence). This CDR3 has 12 amino acids. Trimming removed 3 bases from V and 1 base from J, with 2 bases in between. Here the CDR3 reads CASSDGTDTQYF. The CDR3 DNA reads as TGCGCCAGCAGTGACGGCACAGATACGCAGTATTTT.

The V and J genes are TRBV6-1 and TRBJ2-3, with D possibly being TRBD1 (6 bases). V was cut by 6 bases and J by 0 bases, with 7 bases left in between. The CDR3 is made up of 13 amino acids. CDR1 MNHNS and CDR2 SASEGT come from the germline V gene. The CDR3 sequence is CASRDRSTDTQYF. The CDR3 DNA reads TGTGCCAGCAGGGACAGAAGCACAGATACGCAGTATTTT.

The rearrangement joins TRBV13 to TRBJ1-1; TRBD1 agrees at 8 bases. The CDR3 runs 17 residues. Trimming at V came to 4 bases and at J to 1 base, leaving 11 bases not matched to a gene. Germline CDR1 and CDR2: PRHDT and FYEKMQ (reference sequence). The CDR3 spells CASSSRGLGRGNTEAFF. The CDR3, as DNA: TGTGCCAGCAGCTCCAGGGGGCTGGGTCGGGGGAACACTGAAGCTTTCTTT.

The chain joins TRBV9 to TRBJ2-7, with TRBD2 as a possible D gene (5 bases). Germline CDR1 reads SGDLS; CDR2 reads YYNGEE. V was pared by 0 bases and J by 5 bases, with 15 bases between. The CDR3 is 15 residues long. As DNA, the CDR3 is TGTGCCAGCAGCGTAGCTGAGGGCTGGTCGCACGAGCAGTACTTC. Translating it yields CASSVAEGWSHEQYF.

This chain uses TRBV5-1 with TRBJ2-5; tentatively, D is TRBD2 (6 bases). The V gene lost 0 bases and the J gene lost 8 bases, with 8 bases spanning the gap. Germline CDR1 is SGHRS and CDR2 is YFSETQ. This CDR3 spans 12 amino acids. This CDR3 is CASSLAGDTQYF. CDR3 bases: TGCGCCAGCAGCTTGGCGGGGGACACCCAGTACTTC.

This clone was observed at least ten times. The V and J genes are TRBV18 and TRBJ1-4; the match to TRBD1 covers 7 bases. V lost 4 bases to trimming and J lost 8 bases; unmatched junction nucleotides: 7. The CDR3 is 14 amino acids. CDR1 KGHSH and CDR2 LQKENI come from the germline V gene. The CDR3 here is CASSRDSEREKLFF. The CDR3 DNA is TGTGCCAGCTCACGGGACAGCGAGAGGGAAAAACTGTTTTTT.

The rearrangement joins TRBV9 to TRBJ1-1; D might be TRBD1 (5 bases). Germline values: CDR1 SGDLS, CDR2 YYNGEE. The CDR3 loop spans 13 amino acids. Trimming pared 4 bases from V and 2 bases from J, leaving 9 bases between. CDR3 nucleotide sequence: TGTGCCAGCAGCTTGACAGAAAACACTGAAGCTTTCTTT. Translated: CASSLTENTEAFF.

CDR3: CASSLSRGRSGEQYF. The CDR3 DNA follows: TGTGCCAGCAGCTTAAGCAGGGGGCGGAGTGGCGAGCAGTACTTC. The chain employs TRBV5-5 and TRBJ2-7, with 8 bases identical to TRBD1. Per germline, CDR1 SGHKS and CDR2 YYEKEE (reference sequence). CDR3 length: 15 amino acids. After removal of 2 bases from V and 6 bases from J, the junction contained 10 bases not matched to a gene.

The chain recombines TRBV28 with TRBJ1-1; D gene unclear. Deletions cut 3 bases from V and 1 base from J, with 3 bases between. Germline V gene lookup returns CDR1 MDHEN and CDR2 SYDVKM. The CDR3 sequence is 12 residues long. CDR3 bases: TGTGCCAGCAGTTTCGGGAACACTGAAGCTTTCTTT. Amino acids: CASSFGNTEAFF.